This TCR beta chain was sequenced for a study of shared clonotypes between healthy human individuals (dated by TCRdb to 2019 to 2021). Regarding the research as a whole: Three men and a couple of women, aged 18 to 49 years, made up the cohort. For each donor, CD4 naive and CD4 memory were each run on three plates, CD8 naive on two plates, and CD8 memory on one plate. To estimate repertoire size and how much clonotypes are shared between individuals, the study performed deep sequencing of blood TCR repertoires from roughly five healthy adults. To increase sequencing depth and limit assay-specific biases, TCR repertoire library preparation and sequencing were carried out by different laboratories using diverse techniques. Leukapheresis yielded between about 0.85 and 9 billion PBMCs per donor.

CDR3 length: 17 amino acids, cysteine to phenylalanine. The DNA shown is the 51-base CDR3, in frame from base 1. V sheds 0 bases and J sheds 0 bases, leaving 10 bases between their ends. From the germline V gene, CDR1 is SGHRS and CDR2 is YFSETQ. The donors were healthy, HIV-negative adults who had no recently reported acute infections or vaccinations. Every donor was a Caucasian adult residing in Nashville, Tennessee, USA. CD4+ T cells were enriched through magnetic negative selection, after which naive cells were positively selected on CD45RA and the remaining negative fraction served as the memory subset. Blood was collected by leukapheresis, and PBMCs were isolated by Ficoll-Histopaque density gradient centrifugation and then cryopreserved in liquid nitrogen vapor phase. Analytical flow cytometry was used to check the purity and quantity of every magnetically sorted T cell population. From each sorted fraction, genomic DNA was isolated and quantified by UV absorbance on a Nanodrop 2000c.

Points on this clone: Its antigen is unknown. Base-call qualities are not available, and no considerably larger clone is one nucleotide away.

Here is what the overall study found, with its caveats: Clonotypes shared by all four sorted-subset donors showed higher generation probabilities than non-shared clonotypes. Even with the large sequencing depth, rarefaction of the sorted-subset datasets indicated that sequencing was incomplete. Estimated clonotype richness was generally larger for naive than for memory subsets. When four donors were compared, the shared fraction of clonotypes was 5% to 6.5% for naive CD4, roughly 3.4% for naive CD8, 2% to 2.5% for memory CD4, and under 0.5% for memory CD8. Because the study included a small number of donors, the genetic and exposure-history diversity represented was limited. Sampling was restricted to blood, and TCR repertoires in tissue are likely to differ from TCR repertoires in blood. Pairwise subsampling led to the expectation that sequencing depth would affect the degree of clonotype sharing among donors.

Using the deep immunoSEQ assay, multiplex PCR amplified TCR CDR3 regions from genomic DNA. Extracted genomic DNA from each cell subset was spread evenly across all wells of several immunoSEQ 96-well plates, with each plate serving as a replicate. Each replicate PCR for sorted subsets received around 210 ng genomic DNA, equal to 30,000 or so T cell genomes. The purified libraries were quantified using a Qubit 3.0 fluorometer, sized with a Bioanalyzer 2100, and then quantified again using the KAPA Library Quantification kit. Every immunoSEQ 96-well plate was sequenced on a dedicated single-read 150-cycle Illumina NextSeq 550 flow cell. As for the original processing: The immunoSEQ output contained only junctional sequences without quality scores, so filtering could not match that applied to full-length reads. To assign V/J genes and CDR3, sequences were annotated using PyIR, a Python wrapper for IgBLAST v1.9, with IMGT germline references. Reads were removed for weak V/J assignments (E-value above 1e-6), missing CDR3, stop codons, out-of-frame junctions, or ambiguous translated residues. A V3J clonotype was defined by an identical inferred V gene, J gene, and CDR3 amino acid sequence. The percentage overlap between two repertoires was calculated by dividing the number of shared unique clonotypes by the size of the smaller repertoire. Richness of each repertoire was evaluated using RTK rarefaction, the Chao1 estimator, and Recon v2.1 estimates of unobserved clonotypes. OLGA was used to compute generation probabilities for all TCRbeta clonotypes that the gDNA method yielded from a handful of donors. TCRdb took over this immuneACCESS table, retaining in-frame rearrangements with V and J assigned. Such tables are incomplete; in checked studies, under half of the missing clones stem from an unresolved V gene, and the remainder is unexplained. V, J and clone size were drawn from that table, and D and trimming were deduced from the DNA. A total of millions of clones appear in this sample, about 95% of them only once. The top ten constitute 0.1% to 0.15% of the sample.

Sequenced input: naive CD4+ T cells sorted from blood. Sample cell subset or site, as interpreted from the label and publication: CD45RA+ positively selected. Recombination joined TRBV5-1 with TRBJ1-6; the D gene remains uncertain. The clonotype originates from a man aged 18 to 29 in good health. The CDR3 reads as follows: CASSLASGSSYNSPLHF. The nucleotide sequence is given as TGCGCCAGCAGCTTGGCCTCAGGAAGCTCCTATAATTCACCCCTCCACTTT.